The rows below give T cell receptor beta chains drawn from one sample of a study of regulatory T cells in long-lasting Graves disease. TCRdb re-derived calls from the multiplex PCR reads in MiXCR, one entry per CDR3 protein. The sample lists some 370,000 distinct CDR3 sequences, roughly 24% occurring once. The specimen comprised peripheral blood mononuclear cells (PBMCs), sampled when the disease was refractory, from a patient treated with antithyroid drugs. The receptors come from a woman between 35 and 50 years old with Graves disease. The CDR3 runs from the conserved cysteine through the conserved F or W. The order of the fields is D gene, clone size, V gene, J gene, CDR3 protein, CDR3 DNA. The D gene is left open where the match is weak. Clone size is stated in some rows and not others, as once, few, many or a class when expanded.

D: TRBD2; size: few; V: TRBV20-1; J: TRBJ2-7; CDR3: CSALQGLAGESYEQYF; DNA: TGCAGTGCTCTCCAAGGTCTAGCGGGAGAGTCCTACGAGCAGTACTTC
D: .; size: many; V: TRBV7-2; J: TRBJ1-1; CDR3: CASSFDSGLASEAFF; DNA: TGTGCCAGCAGCTTCGATTCAGGGCTCGCCTCTGAAGCTTTCTTT
D: .; size: .; V: TRBV5-1; J: TRBJ1-1; CDR3: CASSLETGRLNTEAFF; DNA: TGCGCCAGCAGCTTGGAAACAGGGCGGTTAAACACTGAAGCTTTCTTT
D: .; size: .; V: TRBV13; J: TRBJ2-3; CDR3: CASSLVLSEDTQYF; DNA: TGTGCCAGCAGCTTAGTTCTATCGGAAGATACGCAGTATTTT
D: .; size: few; V: TRBV20-1; J: TRBJ1-2; CDR3: CSATPPAGFTLPYGYTF; DNA: TGCAGTGCCACACCGCCGGCAGGTTTCACCCTTCCCTATGGCTACACCTTC
D: .; size: .; V: TRBV29-1; J: TRBJ2-7; CDR3: CSVGPGTKYEQYF; DNA: TGCAGCGTGGGGCCGGGCACCAAATACGAGCAGTACTTC
D: TRBD2; size: .; V: TRBV14; J: TRBJ2-5; CDR3: CASSPRLARETQYF; DNA: TGTGCCAGCAGCCCCCGACTAGCCAGGGAGACCCAGTACTTC
D: .; size: few; V: TRBV3-1; J: TRBJ2-1; CDR3: CASSRTYNEQFF; DNA: TGTGCCAGCAGCCGCACATACAATGAGCAGTTCTTC
D: TRBD2; size: few; V: TRBV20-1; J: TRBJ2-1; CDR3: CSAGGLAGNGNEQFF; DNA: TGCAGTGCTGGAGGACTAGCGGGAAATGGTAATGAGCAGTTCTTC
D: .; size: many; V: TRBV11-2; J: TRBJ2-7; CDR3: CASSWDGTRYEQYF; DNA: TGTGCCAGCAGCTGGGACGGGACTCGCTACGAGCAGTACTTC
D: .; size: .; V: TRBV6-2/TRBV6-3; J: TRBJ2-4; CDR3: CASINGDIQYF; DNA: TGTGCCAGCATAAACGGGGACATTCAGTACTTC
D: TRBD2; size: few; V: TRBV28; J: TRBJ2-7; CDR3: CASSLIGGRVYEQYF; DNA: TGTGCCAGCAGTTTAATCGGCGGGAGGGTCTACGAGCAGTACTTC
D: .; size: few; V: TRBV15; J: TRBJ1-5; CDR3: CATSRVVNSNQPQHF; DNA: TGTGCCACCAGCAGAGTGGTTAATAGCAATCAGCCCCAGCATTTT
D: .; size: .; V: TRBV7-6; J: TRBJ1-4; CDR3: CASSSSSNEKLFF; DNA: TGTGCCAGCAGCTCTAGCTCTAACGAAAAACTGTTTTTT
D: TRBD1; size: many; V: TRBV20-1; J: TRBJ1-2; CDR3: CSARSRDRGHYGYTF; DNA: TGCAGTGCCCGCAGTCGTGACAGGGGGCACTATGGCTACACCTTC
D: .; size: many; V: TRBV19; J: TRBJ1-1; CDR3: CASSISRIQGSEAFF; DNA: TGTGCCAGTAGTATTAGCCGGATTCAGGGCTCTGAAGCTTTCTTT
D: .; size: many; V: TRBV3-1; J: TRBJ2-5; CDR3: CASSQTGTGKETQYF; DNA: TGTGCCAGCAGCCAAACCGGGACGGGGAAAGAGACCCAGTACTTC
D: .; size: many; V: TRBV27; J: TRBJ2-4; CDR3: CASSPIIPQGIQYF; DNA: TGTGCCAGCAGTCCTATTATTCCACAGGGCATTCAGTACTTC
D: TRBD2; size: few; V: TRBV28; J: TRBJ2-2; CDR3: CASSLYLLSGPGELFF; DNA: TGTGCCAGCAGTCTCTACCTTCTTAGCGGGCCCGGGGAGCTGTTTTTT